Listed below are T cell receptor beta chains from one sample, sequenced in a study of cytomegalovirus exposure and HLA in healthy donors. Clones were sequenced by immunoSEQ multiplex PCR, and TCRdb holds only the in-frame ones, with some missing. The data contain tens of thousands of clones, under 80% of them singletons. The sequenced sample was PBMCs. The receptors were gathered from a young woman in good health and CMV-seronegative. Both conserved end residues are part of each CDR3. D genes are given only for firm matches. Size is omitted from some rows. Given values are once, few, many or a class for expanded clones.

j_call	v_call	d_call	clone_size	cdr3_nt	cdr3_aa
TRBJ2-1	TRBV12-5	.	.	TGTGCTAGTAAGGGCGGGGCCGAAAGTAATGAGCAGTTCTTC	CASKGGAESNEQFF
TRBJ1-3	TRBV5-3	.	.	TGTGCCAGAAGCTTGGATCCCTTACAGTACACCATATATTTT	CARSLDPLQYTIYF
TRBJ1-2	TRBV7-3	.	.	TGTGCCAGCAGCTTAAACAGGGAAGTTTCCTATGGCTACACCTTC	CASSLNREVSYGYTF
TRBJ2-2	TRBV9	.	.	TGTGCCAGCAGCTCCGGGTCCACCGGGGAGCTGTTTTTT	CASSSGSTGELFF
TRBJ2-3	TRBV12-5	TRBD1	.	TGTGCTAGTGGAGGGACAGGGAGCACAGATACGCAGTATTTT	CASGGTGSTDTQYF
TRBJ2-1	TRBV14	TRBD2	.	TGTGCCAGCAGCCAACGCTGGGAGGGGGAGCAGTTCTTC	CASSQRWEGEQFF
TRBJ2-5	TRBV6-5	.	.	TGTGCCAGCAGTGCAGGGACTCACCAAGAGACCCAGTACTTC	CASSAGTHQETQYF
TRBJ1-2	TRBV7-9	TRBD1	few	TGTGCCAGCAGCTTACCGGGACAGGGGGGCTACACCTTC	CASSLPGQGGYTF
TRBJ1-3	TRBV29-1	TRBD1	.	TGCAGCGCCTCGGACAGGGGGCTAGGAAACACCATATATTTT	CSASDRGLGNTIYF
TRBJ2-2	TRBV18	.	.	TGTGCCAGCTCACCACTCGGACCAGGGGGGACCGGGGAGCTGTTTTTT	CASSPLGPGGTGELFF
TRBJ1-3	TRBV12-5	.	few	TGTGCTAGTGGTTTGGTCTTGGGAGTCTCTGGAAACACCATATATTTT	CASGLVLGVSGNTIYF
TRBJ1-2	TRBV6-1	TRBD1	.	TGTGCCAGCAGTCACCCAGGACAGGGAAGAAATGGCTACACCTTC	CASSHPGQGRNGYTF
TRBJ1-1	TRBV6-6	TRBD1	few	TGTGCCAGCAGTTGGGACAGGCCGAACACTGAAGCTTTCTTT	CASSWDRPNTEAFF
TRBJ2-1	TRBV7-2	.	few	TGTGCCAGCAGCTTGGCAGTCTACAATGAGCAGTTCTTC	CASSLAVYNEQFF
TRBJ2-1	TRBV2	.	few	TGTGCCAGCATCTTTATATCTGACAATGAGCAGTTCTTC	CASIFISDNEQFF
TRBJ2-6	TRBV4-2	.	.	TGTGCCAGCAGCCAACCGCAAGGGGGAGGGGCCAACGTCCTGACTTTC	CASSQPQGGGANVLTF
TRBJ2-7	TRBV25-1	TRBD2	.	TGTGCCAGCAGGCCGACTAGCGGGAGACGCTACGAGCAGTACTTC	CASRPTSGRRYEQYF
TRBJ2-1	TRBV4-3	TRBD2	.	TGCGCCAGCAGCCTGGGACTAGCGGGAAACAATGAGCAGTTCTTC	CASSLGLAGNNEQFF
TRBJ2-5	TRBV4-3	TRBD1	.	TGCGCCAGCAGCCAAGACTTTGACAGGGAAGAGACCCAGTACTTC	CASSQDFDREETQYF
TRBJ2-7	TRBV4-1	TRBD2	.	TGCGCCAGCAGCAAGATCGTAGGAGGGACTAGCGGGAGGGCCGCCTACGAGCAGTACTTC	CASSKIVGGTSGRAAYEQYF